This TCR beta chain was retrieved from a study of shared clonotypes between healthy human individuals (dated by TCRdb to 2018 to 2020). The study in broad terms: The cohort comprised a couple of women and three men aged 18 to 49 years. Per donor, three plates each were used for CD4 naive and CD4 memory, two for CD8 naive, and one for CD8 memory. The study deeply sequenced blood TCR repertoires of 5 or 6 healthy adults to estimate repertoire size and the extent of clonotype sharing between individuals. Libraries were prepared and TCR repertoires were sequenced by different laboratories using diverse techniques, in order to increase sequencing depth and limit assay-specific biases. Each donor's leukapheresis produced roughly between roughly 0.85 and 10 billion PBMCs. Overall study outcomes, separate from this receptor: Sampling was limited to blood, and TCR repertoires in tissue likely differ from TCR repertoires in blood. Pairwise subsampling led to the expectation that sequencing depth would affect the degree of clonotype sharing among donors. Rarefaction of sorted-subset datasets indicated incomplete sequencing despite the large sequencing depth. Because the study included a small number of donors, the genetic and exposure-history diversity represented was limited. Compared with non-shared clonotypes, clonotypes shared by all four sorted-subset donors had higher generation probabilities. Across a few donors, approximately 5% of naive CD4, roughly 3.8% of naive CD8, 2% to 2.5% of memory CD4, and under 0.45% of memory CD8 clonotypes were shared. Larger estimated clonotype richness was generally found for naive subsets than for memory subsets.

From the cysteine up to the phenylalanine, the CDR3 has a length of 19 residues. The entry retains the CDR3 DNA only, 57 bases that are in frame from base 1. The germline V gene provides CDR1 MGHRA and CDR2 YSYEKL. From V the trimming removes 1 base and from J it removes 4 bases, while the gene matches leave 13 bases of the junction unaccounted for. With respect to this clone: Its antigen is not yet known. Nothing much larger sits one base from this clone, and base qualities are not available.

The donors were healthy, HIV-negative adults with no recently reported acute infections or vaccinations. Only Caucasian adults living in Nashville, Tennessee, USA were represented among the donors. CD4+ T cells were enriched by magnetic negative selection, after which naive cells were positively selected on CD45RA and the negative fraction was taken as the memory subset. Blood was collected by leukapheresis, and PBMCs were isolated by Ficoll-Histopaque density gradient centrifugation and then cryopreserved in liquid nitrogen vapor phase. Analytical flow cytometry was used to check the purity and quantity of every magnetically sorted T cell population. Each sorted fraction had its genomic DNA isolated and then quantified by UV absorbance on a Nanodrop 2000c. Using the deep immunoSEQ assay, multiplex PCR amplified TCR CDR3 regions from genomic DNA. Extracted genomic DNA from each cell subset was distributed evenly across all wells of several immunoSEQ 96-well plates, and each plate was treated as a replicate. Each replicate PCR for sorted subsets received 200 ng genomic DNA, equal to about 30,000 T cell genomes. Purified libraries were measured with a Qubit 3.0 fluorometer, size-checked on a Bioanalyzer 2100, and measured again with the KAPA Library Quantification kit. Each immunoSEQ 96-well plate was sequenced on its own single-read 150-cycle Illumina NextSeq 550 flow cell. Concerning the study's data processing: Because only junctional sequences without quality scores were contained in the immunoSEQ output, filtering matching that applied to full-length reads could not be performed. To assign V/J genes and CDR3, sequences were annotated using PyIR, a Python wrapper for IgBLAST v1.9, with IMGT germline references. Reads were filtered out if the reads had weak V/J assignments (E-value above 1e-6), no CDR3, stop codons, out-of-frame junctions, or ambiguous translated residues. V3J clonotypes were defined by identical inferred V gene, J gene, and CDR3 amino acid sequence. The percentage overlap between two repertoires was calculated by dividing the number of shared unique clonotypes by the size of the smaller repertoire. Richness of each repertoire was evaluated using RTK rarefaction, the Chao1 estimator, and Recon v2.1 estimates of unobserved clonotypes. Generation probabilities were computed with OLGA for all TCRbeta clonotypes obtained by the gDNA method from several donors. TCRdb obtained this table from immuneACCESS and retained in-frame rearrangements with V and J assigned. These tables miss some clones; where compared with another copy, unresolved V genes account for less than half of the shortfall, and the remainder is unexplained. For V, J and clone size, that table is used; D and trimming come from the DNA. The sample table shows under 2,500,000 clones, and approximately 94% are seen once. 0.1% to 0.15% of the sample rests with the top ten.

This receptor chain uses TRBV4-1 and TRBJ2-5; the junction holds 12 bases that match TRBD2. This clonotype was obtained from a man younger than 35 in good health. Sequenced sample: naive CD4+ T cells sorted from blood. The cell subset or site label, as the study defines it: CD45RA+ positively selected. The sequenced DNA is TGCGCCAGCAGCCAAGCTACTAGCGGGGGGACTACTATCGCAGAGACCCAGTACTTC. This gives the protein CASSQATSGGTTIAETQYF.